Below, one TCR beta chain is given with its context. Its specific antigen is unknown. No per-base quality is available; no much larger clone lies one base away. A second Seattle source provided samples from volunteer blood donors who had recovered from COVID-19. The collaborating institutions used their own protocols to collect whole blood in K2EDTA tubes. For TCRbeta analysis, collaborators shipped samples as frozen whole blood, isolated PBMCs, or DNA extracted from either of those sample types. The immunoSEQ Assay, a bias-controlled multiplex PCR, was used to amplify TCRbeta CDR3 regions from genomic DNA. In the original analysis: The number of nucleated cells in each sample was estimated by amplification of reference gene primers within the assay. To quantify the absolute abundance of each unique TCRbeta CDR3 rearrangement, sequence reads were collapsed and filtered. For each sample, productive Simpson clonality was calculated by taking the square root of Simpson's diversity index across productive rearrangements. TCRdb took this table from immuneACCESS and kept in-frame rearrangements with V and J called. Such tables lack part of the clones; where checked against another copy, unresolved V genes explain under half of the gap, and the rest is unexplained. V and J calls and clone size are as listed in that table; D and trimming were resolved from the DNA. In this sample the table shows about 280,000 clones, 80% to 90% of which occur a single time. Roughly a tenth of the sample rests with the top ten.

The data derive from a study of blood T cell repertoires in COVID-19 (dated by TCRdb to between 2020 and 2021). General notes on the study: Samples from collaborators originated in the United States, Italy and Spain and spanned both the acute and convalescent phases of COVID-19. Where available, HLA class I and class II types were obtained from metadata supplied by the sample provider rather than from assay-based typing. The material from the prospective study consisted of cDNA or gDNA derived from T cells, B-cell-depleted T cells, or PBMCs. The samples were drawn from the first 160 participants of the ongoing ImmuneRACE study and from some 1,300 subjects provided by 6 global collaborators. Sample metadata almost always included a de-identified subject ID, COVID-19 status, age in years and sex. The dataset comprised deeply sampled blood TCRbeta repertoires from subjects exposed to, actively infected with, or recovered from COVID-19. The repertoires were released in a freely available public database intended as a resource for research on the immune response to SARS-CoV-2.

V and J are truncated by 2 bases and 8 bases respectively, leaving an intervening sequence of 12 bases. Taken from cysteine to phenylalanine, the CDR3 has 14 residues. CDR3 DNA only is kept here, 42 bases in frame from base 1. From a lookup of the germline V gene (reference sequence), CDR1 and CDR2 are LNHNV and YYDKDF. Summary of the overall study and its limitations: The amount of clinical and demographic metadata varied by source and participant and was provided uncurated.

This chain is built from TRBV15 and TRBJ1-4, with the D gene not clear enough to name. This sequence was found in a woman between 45 and 65 years old who had recovered from COVID-19. The sequenced material came from peripheral blood. The CDR3 has the sequence CATSRTKLLEKLFF. In nucleotides, the sequence is TGTGCCACCAGCAGAACCAAACTACTGGAAAAACTGTTTTTT.